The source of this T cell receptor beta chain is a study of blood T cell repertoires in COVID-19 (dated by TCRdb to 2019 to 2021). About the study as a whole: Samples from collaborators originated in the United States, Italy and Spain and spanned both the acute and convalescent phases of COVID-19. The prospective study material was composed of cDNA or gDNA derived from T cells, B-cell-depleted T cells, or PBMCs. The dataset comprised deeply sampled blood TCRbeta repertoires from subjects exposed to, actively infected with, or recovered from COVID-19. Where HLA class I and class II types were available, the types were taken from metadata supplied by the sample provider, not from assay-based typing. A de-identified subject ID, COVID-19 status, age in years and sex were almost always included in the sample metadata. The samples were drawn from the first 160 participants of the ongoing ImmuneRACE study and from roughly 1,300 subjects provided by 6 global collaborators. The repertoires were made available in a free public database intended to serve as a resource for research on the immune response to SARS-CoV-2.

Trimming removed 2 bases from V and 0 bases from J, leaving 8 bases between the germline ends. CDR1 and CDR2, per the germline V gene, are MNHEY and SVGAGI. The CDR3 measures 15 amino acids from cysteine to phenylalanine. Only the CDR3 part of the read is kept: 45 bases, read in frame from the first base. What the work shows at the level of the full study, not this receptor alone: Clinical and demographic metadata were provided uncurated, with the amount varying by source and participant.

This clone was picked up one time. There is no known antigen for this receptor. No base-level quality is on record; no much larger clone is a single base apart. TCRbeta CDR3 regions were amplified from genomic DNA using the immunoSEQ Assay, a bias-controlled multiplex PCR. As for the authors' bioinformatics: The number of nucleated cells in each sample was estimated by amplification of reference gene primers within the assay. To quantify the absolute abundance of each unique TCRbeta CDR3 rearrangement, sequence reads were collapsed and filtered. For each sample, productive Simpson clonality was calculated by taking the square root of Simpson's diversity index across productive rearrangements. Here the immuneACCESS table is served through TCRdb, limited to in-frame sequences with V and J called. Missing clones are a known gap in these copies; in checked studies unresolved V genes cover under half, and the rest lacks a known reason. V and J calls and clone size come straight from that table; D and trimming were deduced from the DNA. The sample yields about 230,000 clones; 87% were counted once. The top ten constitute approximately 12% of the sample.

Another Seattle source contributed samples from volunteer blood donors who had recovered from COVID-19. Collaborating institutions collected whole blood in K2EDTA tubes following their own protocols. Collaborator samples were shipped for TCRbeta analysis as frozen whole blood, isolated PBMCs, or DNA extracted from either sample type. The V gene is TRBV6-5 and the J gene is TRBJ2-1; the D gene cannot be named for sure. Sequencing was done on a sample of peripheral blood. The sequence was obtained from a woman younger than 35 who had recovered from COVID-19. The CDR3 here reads CASSYGQSSYNEQFF. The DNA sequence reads TGTGCCAGCAGTTACGGGCAGAGCTCCTACAATGAGCAGTTCTTC.